These 4 T cell receptor beta chains were sequenced from one sample in a study of shared clonotypes between healthy human individuals. Data came from immunoSEQ multiplex PCR; TCRdb stores just in-frame clones and leaves some out. The data contain fewer than 2.5 million clones, under 95% of them singletons. The sample consisted of naive CD4+ T cells from PBMCs. Subset described: CD45RA+ positively selected. The origin of the receptors is a man aged 18-30 years in good health. Some clones in this sample may be carry-over from other donors' samples.

V usage is TRBV5-1 and J usage is TRBJ1-1; tentative D call: TRBD1 (6 bases). V lost 8 bases and J lost 6, with 20 bases in between. Germline CDR1 is SGHRS and CDR2 is YFSETQ. This CDR3 has 14 residues. DNA for the CDR3: TGCGCCAGTCATCCGTCCCGACAGGTTTCTGAAGCTTTCTTT. Translation gives CASHPSRQVSEAFF.

The V and J genes are TRBV5-1 and TRBJ2-2; possibly TRBD1 or TRBD2 for D (5 bases each). V was clipped by 3 bases and J by 3 bases, with 12 bases between them. The CDR3 has 15 amino acids. Germline CDR1 is SGHRS and CDR2 is YFSETQ. The CDR3 DNA is TGCGCCAGCAGCTCCCCTGGGGGTGACACCGGGGAGCTGTTTTTT. Translation: CASSSPGGDTGELFF.

J is TRBJ2-7 and V is TRBV6-6; 7 bases agree with TRBD1. CDR3 size: 14 residues. Germline V gives CDR1 MNHNY, CDR2 SVGAGI (reference sequence). J was trimmed by 6 bases and V by 6 bases; bases with no gene match: 11. The CDR3 reads CASRWGPAGGEQYF. CDR3 nucleotides: TGTGCCAGCAGATGGGGGCCAGCAGGGGGCGAGCAGTACTTC.

This sequence joins TRBV11-3 and TRBJ2-1; 14 bases fit TRBD2. CDR1 and CDR2 from the germline V gene are SGHNT and YENEEA. Unmatched junction bases numbered 9, after V lost 0 bases and J lost 5 bases. The CDR3 extends over 19 amino acids. CDR3 nucleotide sequence: TGTGCCAGCAGCTTAGACGCGGTGACTAGCGGGAGGGCCGACAATGAGCAGTTCTTC. This translates into CASSLDAVTSGRADNEQFF.